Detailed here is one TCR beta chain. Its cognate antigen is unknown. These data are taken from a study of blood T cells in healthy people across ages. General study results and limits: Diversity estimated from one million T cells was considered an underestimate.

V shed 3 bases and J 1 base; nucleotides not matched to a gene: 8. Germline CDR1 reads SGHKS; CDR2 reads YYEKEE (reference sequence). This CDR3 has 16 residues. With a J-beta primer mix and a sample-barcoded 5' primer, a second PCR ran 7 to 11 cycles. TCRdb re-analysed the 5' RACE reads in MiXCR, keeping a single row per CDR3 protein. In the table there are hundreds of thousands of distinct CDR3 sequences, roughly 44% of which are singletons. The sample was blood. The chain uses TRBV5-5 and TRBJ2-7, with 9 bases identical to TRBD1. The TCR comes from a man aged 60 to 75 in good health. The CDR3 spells CASSSLGQGISYEQYF. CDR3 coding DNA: TGTGCCAGCAGCTCCCTGGGACAGGGCATATCCTACGAGCAGTACTTC.